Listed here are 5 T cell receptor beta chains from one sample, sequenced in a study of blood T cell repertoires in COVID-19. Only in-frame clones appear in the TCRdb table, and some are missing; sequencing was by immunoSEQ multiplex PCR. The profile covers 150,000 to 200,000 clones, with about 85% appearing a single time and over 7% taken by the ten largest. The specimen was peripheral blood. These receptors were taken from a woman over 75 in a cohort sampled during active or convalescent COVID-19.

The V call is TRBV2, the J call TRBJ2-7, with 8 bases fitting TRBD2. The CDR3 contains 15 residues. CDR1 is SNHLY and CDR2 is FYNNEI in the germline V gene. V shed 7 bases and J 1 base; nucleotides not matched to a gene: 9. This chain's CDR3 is CASKPASGRSYEQYV. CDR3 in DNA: TGTGCCAGCAAGCCGGCAAGCGGGAGATCCTACGAGCAGTACGTC.

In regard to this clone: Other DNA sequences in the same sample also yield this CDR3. Written as DNA, the CDR3 is TGTGCCATCAGTGAGGAGGGGACACACAGCAATCAGCCCCAGCATTTT. Amino acids: CAISEEGTHSNQPQHF. The V gene is TRBV10-3, the J gene TRBJ1-5, with TRBD1 as a possible D gene (6 bases). V lost 2 bases, J lost 1 base, and 12 bases lay in between. Germline CDR1 reads ENHRY; CDR2 reads SYGVKD. This CDR3 spans 16 amino acids.

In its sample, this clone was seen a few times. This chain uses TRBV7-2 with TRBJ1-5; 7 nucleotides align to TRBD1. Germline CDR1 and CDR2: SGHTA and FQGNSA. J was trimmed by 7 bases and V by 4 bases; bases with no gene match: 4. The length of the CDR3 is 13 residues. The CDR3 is CASSSEGGQPQHF. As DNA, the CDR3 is TGTGCCAGCAGCTCCGAAGGGGGCCAGCCCCAGCATTTT.

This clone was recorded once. The CDR3 loop reads CASRDDRNTRGYTF. The CDR3 region has the DNA TGTGCCAGCAGGGACGACAGGAACACGCGGGGCTACACCTTC. The chain combines TRBV2 with TRBJ1-2; TRBD1 might be the D (6 bases). V dropped 6 bases and J dropped 8 bases, with 19 bases sitting between them. This CDR3 region has 14 residues. CDR1 is SNHLY, CDR2 FYNNEI, per germline.

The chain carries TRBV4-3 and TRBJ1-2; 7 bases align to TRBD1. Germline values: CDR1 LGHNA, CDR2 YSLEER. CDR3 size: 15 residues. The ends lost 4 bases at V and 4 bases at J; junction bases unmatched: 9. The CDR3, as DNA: TGCGCCAGCAGCCTTAAGAACCGGGACAGCTATGGCTACACCTTC. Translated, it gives CASSLKNRDSYGYTF.